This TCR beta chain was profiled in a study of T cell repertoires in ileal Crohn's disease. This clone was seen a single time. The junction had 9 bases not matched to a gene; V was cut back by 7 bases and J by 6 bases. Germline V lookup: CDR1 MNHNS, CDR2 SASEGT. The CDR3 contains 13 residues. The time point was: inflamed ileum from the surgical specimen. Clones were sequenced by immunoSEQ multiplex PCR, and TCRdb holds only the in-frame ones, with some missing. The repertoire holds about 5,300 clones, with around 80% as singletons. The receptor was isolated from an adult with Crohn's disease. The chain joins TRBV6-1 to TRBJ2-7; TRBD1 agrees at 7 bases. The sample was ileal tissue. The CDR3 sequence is CASMKQGEGEQYF. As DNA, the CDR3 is TGTGCCAGCATGAAGCAGGGGGAAGGCGAGCAGTACTTC.